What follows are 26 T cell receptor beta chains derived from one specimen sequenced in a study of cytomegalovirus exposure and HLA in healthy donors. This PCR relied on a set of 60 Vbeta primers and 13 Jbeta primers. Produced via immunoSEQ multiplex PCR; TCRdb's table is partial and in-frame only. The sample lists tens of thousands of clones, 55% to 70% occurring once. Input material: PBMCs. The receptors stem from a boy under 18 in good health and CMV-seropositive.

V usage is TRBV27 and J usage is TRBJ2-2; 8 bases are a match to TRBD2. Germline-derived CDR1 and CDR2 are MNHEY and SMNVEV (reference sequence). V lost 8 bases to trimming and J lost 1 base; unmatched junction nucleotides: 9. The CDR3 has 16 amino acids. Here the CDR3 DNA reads TGTGCCAGCGGTCGCATAGCGGGGAGGAACACCGGGGAGCTGTTTTTT. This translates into CASGRIAGRNTGELFF.

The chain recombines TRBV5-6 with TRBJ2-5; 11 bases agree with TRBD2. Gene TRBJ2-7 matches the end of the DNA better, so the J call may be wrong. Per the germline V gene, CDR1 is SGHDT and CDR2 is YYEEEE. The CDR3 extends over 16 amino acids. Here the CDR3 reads CASSPQTSGSTYEQYF. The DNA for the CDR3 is TGTGCCAGCAGCCCACAAACTAGCGGGAGTACCTACGAGCAGTACTTC.

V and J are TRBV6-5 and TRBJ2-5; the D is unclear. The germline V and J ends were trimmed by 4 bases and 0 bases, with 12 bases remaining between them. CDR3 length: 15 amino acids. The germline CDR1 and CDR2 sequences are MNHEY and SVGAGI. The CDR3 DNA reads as TGTGCCAGCAGTTTTTCCCCGCGGTACCAAGAGACCCAGTACTTC. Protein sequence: CASSFSPRYQETQYF.

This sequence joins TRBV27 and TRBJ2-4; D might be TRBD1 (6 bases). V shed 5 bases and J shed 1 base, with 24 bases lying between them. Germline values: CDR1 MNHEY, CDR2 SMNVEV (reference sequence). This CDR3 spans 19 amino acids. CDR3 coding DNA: TGTGCCAGCAGTCACTTGACAGGTTTATCAACAATGGCCAAAAACATTCAGTACTTC. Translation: CASSHLTGLSTMAKNIQYF.

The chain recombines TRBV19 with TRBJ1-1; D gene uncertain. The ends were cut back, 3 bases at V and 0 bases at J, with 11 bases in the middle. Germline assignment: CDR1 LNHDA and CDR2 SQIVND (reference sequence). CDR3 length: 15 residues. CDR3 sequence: CASSMQQTMNTEAFF. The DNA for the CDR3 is TGTGCCAGTAGTATGCAACAGACGATGAACACTGAAGCTTTCTTT.

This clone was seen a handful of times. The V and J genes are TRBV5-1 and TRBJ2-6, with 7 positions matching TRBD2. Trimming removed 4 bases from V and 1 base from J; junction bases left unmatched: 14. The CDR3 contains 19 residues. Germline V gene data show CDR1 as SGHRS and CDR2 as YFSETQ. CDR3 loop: CASSTEAGSMVSGANVLTF. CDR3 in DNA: TGCGCCAGCAGCACCGAAGCGGGGTCAATGGTATCTGGGGCCAACGTCCTGACTTTC.

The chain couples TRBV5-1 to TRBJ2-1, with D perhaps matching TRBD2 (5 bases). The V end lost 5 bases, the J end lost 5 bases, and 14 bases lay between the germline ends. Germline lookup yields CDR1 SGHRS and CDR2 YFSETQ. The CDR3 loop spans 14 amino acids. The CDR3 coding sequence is TGCGCCAGCAGTGCCCTGCGGGCGGACAATGAGCAGTTCTTC. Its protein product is CASSALRADNEQFF.

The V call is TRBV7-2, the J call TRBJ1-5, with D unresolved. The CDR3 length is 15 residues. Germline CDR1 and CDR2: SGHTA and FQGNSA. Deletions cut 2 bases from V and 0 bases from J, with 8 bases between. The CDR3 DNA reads TGTGCCAGCAGCTTAACCGGGGATAGCAATCAGCCCCAGCATTTT. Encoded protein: CASSLTGDSNQPQHF.

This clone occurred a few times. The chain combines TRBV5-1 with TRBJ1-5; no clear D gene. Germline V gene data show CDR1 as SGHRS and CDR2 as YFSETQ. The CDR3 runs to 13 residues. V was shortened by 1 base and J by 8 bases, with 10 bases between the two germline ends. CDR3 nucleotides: TGCGCCAGCAGCTTGATGGCGGGCGAGCCCCAGCATTTT. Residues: CASSLMAGEPQHF.

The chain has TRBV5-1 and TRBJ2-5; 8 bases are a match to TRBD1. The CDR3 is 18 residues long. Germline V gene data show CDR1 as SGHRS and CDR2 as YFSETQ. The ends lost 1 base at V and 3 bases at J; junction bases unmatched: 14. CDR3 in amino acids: CASSLTGQGANQEETQYF. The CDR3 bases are TGCGCCAGCAGCTTGACCGGGCAGGGGGCGAATCAGGAAGAGACCCAGTACTTC.

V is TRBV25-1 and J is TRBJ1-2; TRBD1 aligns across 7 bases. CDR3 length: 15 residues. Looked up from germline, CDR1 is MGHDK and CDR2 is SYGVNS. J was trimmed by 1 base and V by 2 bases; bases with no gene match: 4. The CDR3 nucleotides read TGTGCCAGCAGTGAACCCGCAGGGGGTAACTATGGCTACACCTTC. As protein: CASSEPAGGNYGYTF.

The chain's CDR3 is CSVVRAGTSTDTQYF. The CDR3 DNA reads TGCAGCGTAGTTAGGGCGGGTACTAGCACAGATACGCAGTATTTT. The V and J genes are TRBV29-1 and TRBJ2-3; D possibly corresponds to TRBD2 (5 bases). This CDR3 is 15 amino acids long. Germline CDR1 is SQVTM and CDR2 is ANQGSEA. V lost 6 bases and J 0 bases, leaving 16 bases between the germline ends.

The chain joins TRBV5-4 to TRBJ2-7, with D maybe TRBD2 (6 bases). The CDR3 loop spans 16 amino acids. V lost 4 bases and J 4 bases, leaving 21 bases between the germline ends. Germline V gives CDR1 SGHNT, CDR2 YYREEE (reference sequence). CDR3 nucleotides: TGTGCCAGCAGCCCGGCCCCGGCGGGGAGGAAGTACGAGCAGTACTTC. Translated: CASSPAPAGRKYEQYF.

The CDR3 DNA is TGTGCCAGCAGCGAAGGACAGGGTGGGTTTAACTATGGCTACACCTTC. It yields the protein CASSEGQGGFNYGYTF. V usage is TRBV9 and J usage is TRBJ1-2, with 8 bases lining up with TRBD1. CDR3 length: 16 amino acids. In germline, CDR1 is SGDLS, CDR2 YYNGEE. V lost 3 bases to trimming and J lost 1 base; unmatched junction nucleotides: 8.

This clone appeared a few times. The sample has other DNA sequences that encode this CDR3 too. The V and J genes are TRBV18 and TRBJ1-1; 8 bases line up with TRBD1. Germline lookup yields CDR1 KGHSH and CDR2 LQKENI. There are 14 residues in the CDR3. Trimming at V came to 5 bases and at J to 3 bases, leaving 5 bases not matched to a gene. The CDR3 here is CASSVQGADTEAFF. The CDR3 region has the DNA TGTGCCAGCTCAGTCCAGGGGGCGGACACTGAAGCTTTCTTT. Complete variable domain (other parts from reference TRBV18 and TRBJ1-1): NAGVMQNPRHLVRRRGQEARLRCSPMKGHSHVYWYRQLPEEGLKFMVYLQKENIIDESGMPKERFSAEFPKEGPSILRIQQVVRGDSAAYFCASSVQGADTEAFFGQGTRLTVV.

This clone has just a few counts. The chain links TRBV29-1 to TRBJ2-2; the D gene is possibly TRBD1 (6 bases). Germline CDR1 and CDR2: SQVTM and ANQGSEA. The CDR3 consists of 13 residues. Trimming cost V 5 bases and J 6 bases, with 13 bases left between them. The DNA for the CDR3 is TGCAGCGTTTCCAGGGGTAACGCCGGGGAGCTGTTTTTT. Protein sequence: CSVSRGNAGELFF.

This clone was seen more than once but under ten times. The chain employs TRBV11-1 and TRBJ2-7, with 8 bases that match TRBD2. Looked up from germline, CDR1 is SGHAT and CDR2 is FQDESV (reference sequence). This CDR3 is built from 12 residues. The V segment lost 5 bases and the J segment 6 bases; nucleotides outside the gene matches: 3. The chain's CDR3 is CASSAGTSEQYF. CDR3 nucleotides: TGTGCCAGCAGCGCCGGGACTAGCGAGCAGTACTTC.

The CDR3 nucleotides read TGTGCCAGCAGAGAGGGCCTGACAACTAACTATGGCTACACCTTC. Translation gives CASREGLTTNYGYTF. This sequence joins TRBV2 and TRBJ1-2; D uncertain. This CDR3 has 15 residues. V lost 6 bases to trimming and J lost 0 bases, with 14 bases between them. Germline loops: CDR1 SNHLY, CDR2 FYNNEI.

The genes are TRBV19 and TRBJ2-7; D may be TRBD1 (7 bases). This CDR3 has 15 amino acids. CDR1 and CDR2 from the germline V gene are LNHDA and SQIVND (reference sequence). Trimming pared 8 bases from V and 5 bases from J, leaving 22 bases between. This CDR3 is CASAGNDRAIHEQYF. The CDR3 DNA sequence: TGTGCCAGTGCGGGGAATGACAGGGCCATACACGAGCAGTACTTC.

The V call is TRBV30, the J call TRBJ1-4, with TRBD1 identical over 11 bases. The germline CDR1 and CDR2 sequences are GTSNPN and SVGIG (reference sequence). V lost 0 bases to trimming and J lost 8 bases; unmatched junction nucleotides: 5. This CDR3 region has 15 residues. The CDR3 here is CAWSVGQGANEKLFF. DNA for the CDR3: TGTGCCTGGAGTGTCGGACAGGGGGCGAACGAAAAACTGTTTTTT.

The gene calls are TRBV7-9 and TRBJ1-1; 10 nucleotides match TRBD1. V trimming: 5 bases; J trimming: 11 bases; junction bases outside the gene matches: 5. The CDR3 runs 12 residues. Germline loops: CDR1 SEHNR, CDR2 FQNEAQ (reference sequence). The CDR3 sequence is CASSRDRGWAFF. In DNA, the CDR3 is TGTGCCAGCAGCCGGGACAGGGGATGGGCTTTCTTT.

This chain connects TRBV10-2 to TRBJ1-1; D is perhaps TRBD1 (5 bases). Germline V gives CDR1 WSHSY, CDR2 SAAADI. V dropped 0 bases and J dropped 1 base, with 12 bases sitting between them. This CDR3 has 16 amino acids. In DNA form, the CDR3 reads TGCGCCAGCAGTGAGTCGGGGCCAGGGTGGAACACTGAAGCTTTCTTT. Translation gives CASSESGPGWNTEAFF.

The CDR3 reads CASSLGQGRGETQYF. CDR3 nucleotide sequence: TGTGCCAGCAGCCTGGGACAGGGAAGGGGAGAGACCCAGTACTTC. The chain is built from TRBV5-8 and TRBJ2-5; 9 positions agree with TRBD1. The trim removed 4 bases at V and 4 bases at J, leaving 8 bases unmatched. This CDR3 is 15 amino acids long. The V gene's germline CDR1 is SGHTS and CDR2 YDEGEE.

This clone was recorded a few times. The CDR3 loop reads CARTVSSTDTQYF. CDR3 nucleotide sequence: TGTGCCAGGACAGTGTCTAGCACAGATACGCAGTATTTT. This chain uses TRBV30 with TRBJ2-3; possible D gene TRBD1, 6 bases. The V end lost 8 bases, the J end lost 0 bases, and 12 bases lay between the germline ends. The CDR3 covers 13 residues. Germline V gene lookup returns CDR1 GTSNPN and CDR2 SVGIG (reference sequence). Based on the CDR3 plus reference TRBV30 and TRBJ2-3, the full variable domain is SQTIHQWPATLVQPVGSPLSLECTVEGTSNPNLYWYRQAAGRGLQLLFYSVGIGQISSEVPQNLSASRPQDRQFILSSKKLLLSDSGFYLCARTVSSTDTQYFGPGTRLTVL.

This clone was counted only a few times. CDR3 in amino acids: CAVGRGRTPSYEQYF. The CDR3 DNA follows: TGTGCCGTAGGTAGGGGCAGGACCCCCTCCTACGAGCAGTACTTC. The chain combines TRBV7-8 with TRBJ2-5; D is perhaps TRBD1 (5 bases). The J call is uncertain, as TRBJ2-7 better fits the DNA end. The CDR3 totals 15 residues. CDR1 SGHVS and CDR2 FQNEAQ come from the germline V gene.

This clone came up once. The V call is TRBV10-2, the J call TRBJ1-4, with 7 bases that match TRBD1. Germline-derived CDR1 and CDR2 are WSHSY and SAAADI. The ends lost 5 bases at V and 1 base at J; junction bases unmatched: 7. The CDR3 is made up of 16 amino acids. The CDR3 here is CASSRAGGQTNEKLFF. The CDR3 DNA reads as TGCGCCAGCAGTAGGGCAGGGGGGCAAACTAATGAAAAACTGTTTTTT.